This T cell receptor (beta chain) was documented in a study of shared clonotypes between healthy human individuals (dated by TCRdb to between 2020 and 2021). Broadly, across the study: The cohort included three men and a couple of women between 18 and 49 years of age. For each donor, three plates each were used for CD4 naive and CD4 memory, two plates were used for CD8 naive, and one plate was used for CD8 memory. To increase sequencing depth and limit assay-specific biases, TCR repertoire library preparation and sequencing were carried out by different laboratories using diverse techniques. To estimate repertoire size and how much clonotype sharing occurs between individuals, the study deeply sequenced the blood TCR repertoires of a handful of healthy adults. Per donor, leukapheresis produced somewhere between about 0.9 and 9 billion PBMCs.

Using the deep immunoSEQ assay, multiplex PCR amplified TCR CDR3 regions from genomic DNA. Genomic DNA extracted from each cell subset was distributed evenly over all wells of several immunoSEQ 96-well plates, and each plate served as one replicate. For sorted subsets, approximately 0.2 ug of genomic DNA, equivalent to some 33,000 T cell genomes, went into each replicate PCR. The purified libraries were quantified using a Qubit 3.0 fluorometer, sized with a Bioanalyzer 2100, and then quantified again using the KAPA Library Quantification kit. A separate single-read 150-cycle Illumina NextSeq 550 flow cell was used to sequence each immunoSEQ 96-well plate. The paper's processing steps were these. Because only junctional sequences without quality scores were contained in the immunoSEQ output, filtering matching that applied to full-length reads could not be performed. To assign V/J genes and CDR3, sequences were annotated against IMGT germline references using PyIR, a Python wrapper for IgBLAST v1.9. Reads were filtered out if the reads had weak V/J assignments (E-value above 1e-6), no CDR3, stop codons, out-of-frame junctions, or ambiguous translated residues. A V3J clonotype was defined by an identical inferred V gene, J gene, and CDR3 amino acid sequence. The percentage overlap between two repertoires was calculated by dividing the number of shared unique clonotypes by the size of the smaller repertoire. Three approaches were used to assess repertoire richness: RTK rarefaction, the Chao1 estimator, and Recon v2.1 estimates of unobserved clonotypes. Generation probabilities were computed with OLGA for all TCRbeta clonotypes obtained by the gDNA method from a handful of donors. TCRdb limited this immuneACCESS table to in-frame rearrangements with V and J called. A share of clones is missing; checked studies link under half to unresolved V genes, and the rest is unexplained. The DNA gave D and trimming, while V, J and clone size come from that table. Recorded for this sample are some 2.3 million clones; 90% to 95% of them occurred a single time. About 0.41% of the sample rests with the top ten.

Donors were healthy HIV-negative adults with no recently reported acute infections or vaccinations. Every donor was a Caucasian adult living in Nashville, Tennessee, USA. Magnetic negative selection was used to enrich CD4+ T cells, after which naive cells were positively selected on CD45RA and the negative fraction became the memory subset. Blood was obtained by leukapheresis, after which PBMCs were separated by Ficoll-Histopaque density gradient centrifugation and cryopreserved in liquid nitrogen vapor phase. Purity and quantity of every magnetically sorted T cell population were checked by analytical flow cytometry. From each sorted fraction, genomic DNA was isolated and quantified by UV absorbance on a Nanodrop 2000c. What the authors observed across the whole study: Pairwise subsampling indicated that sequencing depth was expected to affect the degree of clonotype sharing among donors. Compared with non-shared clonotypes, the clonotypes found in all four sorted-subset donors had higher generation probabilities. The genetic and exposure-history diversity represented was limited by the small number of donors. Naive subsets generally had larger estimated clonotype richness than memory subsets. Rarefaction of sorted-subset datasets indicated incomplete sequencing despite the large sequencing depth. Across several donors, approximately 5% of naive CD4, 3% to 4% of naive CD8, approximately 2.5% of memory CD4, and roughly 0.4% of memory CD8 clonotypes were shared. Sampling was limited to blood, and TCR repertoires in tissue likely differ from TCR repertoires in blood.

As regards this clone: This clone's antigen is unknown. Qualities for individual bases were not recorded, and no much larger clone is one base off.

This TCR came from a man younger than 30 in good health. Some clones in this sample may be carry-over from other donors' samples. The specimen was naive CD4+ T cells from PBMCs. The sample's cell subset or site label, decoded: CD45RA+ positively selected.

The CDR3 region: CASSAGQKETQYF. The sequenced DNA is TGCGCCAGCAGCGCCGGACAGAAAGAGACCCAGTACTTC. Recombination connected TRBV5-1 to TRBJ2-5; the D segment could be TRBD1, given 6 matching bases. For CDR1 and CDR2, the germline V gene lists SGHRS and YFSETQ. V loses 4 bases, J loses 3 bases, and the germline ends lie 10 bases apart. The CDR3 runs 13 residues from the cysteine to the phenylalanine. The retained sequence is limited to the CDR3, 39 bases, with the frame set at the first base.